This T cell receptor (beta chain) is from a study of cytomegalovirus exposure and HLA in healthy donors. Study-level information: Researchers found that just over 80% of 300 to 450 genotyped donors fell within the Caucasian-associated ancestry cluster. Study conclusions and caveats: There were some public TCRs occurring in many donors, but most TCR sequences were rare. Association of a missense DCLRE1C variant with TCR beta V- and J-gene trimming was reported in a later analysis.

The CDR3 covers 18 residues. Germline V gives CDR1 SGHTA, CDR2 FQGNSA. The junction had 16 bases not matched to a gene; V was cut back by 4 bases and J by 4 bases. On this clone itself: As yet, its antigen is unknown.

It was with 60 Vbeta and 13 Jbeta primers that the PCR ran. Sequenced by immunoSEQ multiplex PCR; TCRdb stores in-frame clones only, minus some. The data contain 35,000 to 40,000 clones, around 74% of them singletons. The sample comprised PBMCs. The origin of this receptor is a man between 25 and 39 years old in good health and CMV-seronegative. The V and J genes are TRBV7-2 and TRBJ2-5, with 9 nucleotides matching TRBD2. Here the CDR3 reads CASSYTAANSGRGETQYF. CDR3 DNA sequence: TGTGCCAGCAGCTACACCGCCGCAAATAGCGGGAGAGGAGAGACCCAGTACTTC.